The source of this T cell receptor beta chain is a study of cytomegalovirus exposure and HLA in healthy donors. Study background: There were tens of millions of unique TCRs (from HLA-typed donors) in an early data release. Whole-study findings and limits: V- and J-gene trimming in TCR beta was tied to a missense DCLRE1C variant by an analysis performed later. Associated with cytomegalovirus, according to the listing, were about 160 TCR beta chains.

V gave up 4 bases and J gave up 1 base; unmatched junction bases: 7. The CDR3 extends over 15 amino acids. CDR1 is KGHSH and CDR2 is LQKENI in the germline V gene. The PCR ran on 60 Vbeta and 13 Jbeta primers. Sequencing used immunoSEQ multiplex PCR; TCRdb keeps in-frame clones, though not all of them. The specimen's table records 80,000 to 95,000 clones. Notes on this clone: Antigen: not known.

The rearrangement joins TRBV18 to TRBJ2-7, with TRBD2 identical over 7 bases. This sequence was found in a woman in her 30s in good health and CMV-seronegative. What was sequenced was PBMCs. CDR3 protein: CASSLSGTTSYEQYF. As DNA, the CDR3 is TGTGCCAGCTCACTATCCGGGACTACGTCCTACGAGCAGTACTTC.